The present entry profiles one T cell receptor beta chain with its context. The sample belongs to a study of control samples from healthy donors and cancer patients. Germline V gene sequence: CDR1 MNHEY, CDR2 SVGAGI. Trimming stripped 4 bases from V and 8 bases from J, with 15 bases between. The CDR3 contains 14 residues. Here immunoSEQ multiplex PCR was the method, and the copy in TCRdb shows in-frame clones only, minus some. The table records around 90,000 clones, roughly 84% of them present only once. The material sequenced was blood. This chain joins TRBV6-5 and TRBJ2-1; possibly TRBD1 for D (6 bases). The origin of this receptor is a woman aged 40 to 50 in good health. The DNA for the CDR3 is TGTGCCAGCAGTTCCGGGACACGTCCCGATGAGCAGTTCTTC. It encodes CASSSGTRPDEQFF.